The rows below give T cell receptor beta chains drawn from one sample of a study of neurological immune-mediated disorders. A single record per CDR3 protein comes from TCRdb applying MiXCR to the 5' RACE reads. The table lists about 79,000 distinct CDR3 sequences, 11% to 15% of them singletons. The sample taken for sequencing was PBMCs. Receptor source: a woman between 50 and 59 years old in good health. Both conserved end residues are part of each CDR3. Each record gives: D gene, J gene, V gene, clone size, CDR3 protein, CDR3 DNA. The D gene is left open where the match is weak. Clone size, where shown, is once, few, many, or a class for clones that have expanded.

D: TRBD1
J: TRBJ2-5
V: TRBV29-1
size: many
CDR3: CSVGQGRETQYF
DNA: TGCAGCGTTGGACAGGGCAGGGAGACCCAGTACTTC

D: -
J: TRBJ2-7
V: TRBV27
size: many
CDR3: CASSLGISFKGEQYF
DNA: TGTGCCAGCAGTTTAGGTATATCGTTTAAAGGCGAGCAGTACTTC

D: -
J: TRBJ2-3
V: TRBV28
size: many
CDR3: CASRVGTSTDTQYF
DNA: TGTGCCAGCAGGGTTGGGACTAGCACAGATACGCAGTATTTT

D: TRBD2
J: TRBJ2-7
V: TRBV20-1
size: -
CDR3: CSARRTSGIYEQYF
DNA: TGCAGTGCTAGAAGGACTAGCGGGATCTACGAGCAGTACTTC

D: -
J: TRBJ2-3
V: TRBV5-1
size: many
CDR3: CASMGGLTDTQYF
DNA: TGCGCCAGCATGGGGGGGCTCACAGATACGCAGTATTTT

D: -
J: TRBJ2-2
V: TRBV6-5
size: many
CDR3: CASKEQNTGELFF
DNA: TGTGCCAGCAAGGAACAGAACACCGGGGAGCTGTTTTTT

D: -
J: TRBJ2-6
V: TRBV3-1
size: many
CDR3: CASSPDWSGANVLTF
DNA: TGTGCCAGCAGCCCCGACTGGTCTGGGGCCAACGTCCTGACTTTC

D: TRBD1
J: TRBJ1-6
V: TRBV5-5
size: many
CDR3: CASSSRQGENSPLHF
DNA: TGTGCCAGCAGCTCCCGACAGGGTGAAAATTCACCCCTCCACTTT

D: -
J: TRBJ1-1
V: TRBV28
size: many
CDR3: CASSLRGAEGIVTEAFF
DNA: TGTGCCAGCAGTTTACGAGGAGCTGAGGGCATCGTCACTGAAGCTTTCTTT

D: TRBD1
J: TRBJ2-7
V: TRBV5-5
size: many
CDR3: CASSLDGQGAYEQYF
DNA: TGTGCCAGCAGCTTGGATGGACAGGGGGCTTACGAGCAGTACTTC

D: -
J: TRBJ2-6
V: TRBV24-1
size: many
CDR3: CATSVSQGLTSGANVLTF
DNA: TGTGCCACCAGTGTTTCCCAGGGCCTCACCTCTGGGGCCAACGTCCTGACTTTC

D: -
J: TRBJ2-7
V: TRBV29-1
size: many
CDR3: CSTFVSGGRGYEQYF
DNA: TGCAGCACATTCGTTAGTGGGGGCCGCGGGTACGAGCAGTACTTC

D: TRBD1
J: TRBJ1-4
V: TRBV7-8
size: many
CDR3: CASSRSITTGGLDEKLFF
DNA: TGTGCCAGCAGCCGATCGATCACTACAGGGGGCTTAGATGAAAAACTGTTTTTT

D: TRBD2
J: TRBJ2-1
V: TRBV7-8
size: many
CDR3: CASSPSRGSGEQFF
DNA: TGTGCCAGCAGCCCATCCCGGGGTAGCGGGGAGCAGTTCTTC

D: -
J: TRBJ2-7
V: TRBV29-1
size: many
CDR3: CSVGQISSYEQYF
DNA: TGCAGCGTAGGACAGATAAGCTCCTACGAGCAGTACTTC

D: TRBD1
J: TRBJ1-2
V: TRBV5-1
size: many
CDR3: CASRQTGGNYGYTF
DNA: TGCGCCAGCAGGCAGACAGGGGGTAACTATGGCTACACCTTC

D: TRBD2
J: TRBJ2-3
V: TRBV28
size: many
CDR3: CASSPPFSGRADRPPTDTQYF
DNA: TGTGCCAGCAGCCCTCCCTTTAGCGGGAGGGCCGATCGGCCCCCTACGGATACGCAGTATTTT

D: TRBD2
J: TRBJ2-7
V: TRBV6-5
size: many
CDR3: CAASRRESSYEQYF
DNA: TGTGCCGCAAGTAGGCGGGAGAGCTCCTACGAGCAGTACTTC

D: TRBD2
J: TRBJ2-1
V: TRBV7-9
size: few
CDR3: CASSTNSWRGGNEQFF
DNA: TGTGCCAGCAGCACTAACTCCTGGCGGGGGGGCAATGAGCAGTTCTTC

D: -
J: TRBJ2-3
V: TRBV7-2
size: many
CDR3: CASSFRRPTGSFGTDTQYF
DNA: TGTGCCAGCAGCTTCCGGAGACCTACAGGGTCTTTTGGCACAGATACGCAGTATTTT

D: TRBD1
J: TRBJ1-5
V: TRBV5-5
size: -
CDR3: CASSFRPGQGAGLSNQPQHF
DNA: TGTGCCAGCAGCTTCCGACCGGGACAGGGGGCAGGGCTAAGCAATCAGCCCCAGCATTTT

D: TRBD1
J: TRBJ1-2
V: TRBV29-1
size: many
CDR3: CSVLQGNYGYTF
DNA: TGCAGCGTGCTACAGGGGAACTATGGCTACACCTTC

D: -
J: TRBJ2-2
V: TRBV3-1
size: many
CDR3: CASSPLWQGEAGELFF
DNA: TGTGCCAGCAGCCCCCTGTGGCAGGGGGAGGCCGGGGAGCTGTTTTTT

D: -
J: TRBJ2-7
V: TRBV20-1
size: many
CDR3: CSARGRQDSYEQYF
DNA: TGCAGTGCTAGAGGCCGACAGGACTCCTACGAGCAGTACTTC

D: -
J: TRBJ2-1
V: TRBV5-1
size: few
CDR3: CASSLDTPRYNEQFF
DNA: TGCGCCAGCAGCCTGGATACTCCGCGTTACAATGAGCAGTTCTTC

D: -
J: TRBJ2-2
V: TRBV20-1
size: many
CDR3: CSARGGRGKGTGELFF
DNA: TGCAGTGCTAGAGGGGGACGGGGCAAGGGCACCGGGGAGCTGTTTTTT

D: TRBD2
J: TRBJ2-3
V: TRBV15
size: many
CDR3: CATSRVGLAVDTQYF
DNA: TGTGCCACCAGCAGAGTCGGACTAGCGGTAGATACGCAGTATTTT

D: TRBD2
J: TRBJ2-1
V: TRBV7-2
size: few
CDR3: CASSVTSGVYNEQFF
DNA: TGTGCCAGCAGCGTAACTAGCGGGGTTTACAATGAGCAGTTCTTC

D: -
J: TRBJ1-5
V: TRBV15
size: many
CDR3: CATSRVAGNQPQHF
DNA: TGTGCCACCAGCAGAGTCGCAGGCAATCAGCCCCAGCATTTT

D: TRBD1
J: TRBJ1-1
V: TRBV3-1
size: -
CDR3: CASSQRDRGDEAFF
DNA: TGTGCCAGCAGCCAAAGGGACAGGGGAGATGAAGCTTTCTTT

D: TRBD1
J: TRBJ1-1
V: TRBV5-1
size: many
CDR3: CASSSGTGGTEAFF
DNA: TGCGCCAGCAGCTCGGGGACAGGCGGGACTGAAGCTTTCTTT

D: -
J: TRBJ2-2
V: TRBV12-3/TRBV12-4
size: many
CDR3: CASSSGHVSAAGELFF
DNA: TGTGCCAGCAGTTCGGGACACGTCTCTGCGGCCGGGGAGCTGTTTTTT

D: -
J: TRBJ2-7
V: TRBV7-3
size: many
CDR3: CASSRGAPPYEQYF
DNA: TGTGCCAGCAGCCGTGGGGCTCCCCCCTACGAGCAGTACTTC